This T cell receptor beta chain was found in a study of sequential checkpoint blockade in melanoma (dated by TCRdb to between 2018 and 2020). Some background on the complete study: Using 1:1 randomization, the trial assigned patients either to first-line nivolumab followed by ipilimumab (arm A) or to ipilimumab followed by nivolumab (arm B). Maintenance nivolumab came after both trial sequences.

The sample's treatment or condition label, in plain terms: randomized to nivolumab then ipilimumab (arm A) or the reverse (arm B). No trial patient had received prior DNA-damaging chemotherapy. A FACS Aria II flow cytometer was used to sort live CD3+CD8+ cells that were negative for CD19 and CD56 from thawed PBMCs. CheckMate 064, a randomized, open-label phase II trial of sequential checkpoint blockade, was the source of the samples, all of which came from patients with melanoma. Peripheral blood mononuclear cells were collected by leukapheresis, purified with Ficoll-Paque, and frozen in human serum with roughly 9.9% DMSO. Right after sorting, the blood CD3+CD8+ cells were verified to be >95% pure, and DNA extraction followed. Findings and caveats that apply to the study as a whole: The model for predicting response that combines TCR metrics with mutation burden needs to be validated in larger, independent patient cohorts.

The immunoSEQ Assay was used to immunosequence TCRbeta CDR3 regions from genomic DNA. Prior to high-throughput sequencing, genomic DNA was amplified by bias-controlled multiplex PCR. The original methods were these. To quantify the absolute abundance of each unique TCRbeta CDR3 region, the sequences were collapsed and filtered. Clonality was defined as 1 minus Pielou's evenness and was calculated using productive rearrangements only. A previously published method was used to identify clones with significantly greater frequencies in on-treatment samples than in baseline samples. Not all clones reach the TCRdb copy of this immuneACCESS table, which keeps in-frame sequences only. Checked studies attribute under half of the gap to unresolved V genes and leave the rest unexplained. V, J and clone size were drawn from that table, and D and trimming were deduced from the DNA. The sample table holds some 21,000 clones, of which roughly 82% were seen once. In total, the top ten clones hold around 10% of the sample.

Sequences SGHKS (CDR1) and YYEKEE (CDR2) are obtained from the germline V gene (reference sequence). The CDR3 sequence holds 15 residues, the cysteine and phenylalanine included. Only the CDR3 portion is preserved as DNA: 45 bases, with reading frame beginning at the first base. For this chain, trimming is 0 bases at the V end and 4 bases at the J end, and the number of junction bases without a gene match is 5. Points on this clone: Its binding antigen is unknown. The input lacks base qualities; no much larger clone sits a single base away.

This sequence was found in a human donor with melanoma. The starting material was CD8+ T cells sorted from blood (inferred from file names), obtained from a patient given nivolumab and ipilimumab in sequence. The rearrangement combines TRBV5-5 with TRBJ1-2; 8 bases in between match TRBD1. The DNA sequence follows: TGTGCCAGCAGCTTGGGGACAGGGTATAGCTATGGCTACACCTTC. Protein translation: CASSLGTGYSYGYTF.